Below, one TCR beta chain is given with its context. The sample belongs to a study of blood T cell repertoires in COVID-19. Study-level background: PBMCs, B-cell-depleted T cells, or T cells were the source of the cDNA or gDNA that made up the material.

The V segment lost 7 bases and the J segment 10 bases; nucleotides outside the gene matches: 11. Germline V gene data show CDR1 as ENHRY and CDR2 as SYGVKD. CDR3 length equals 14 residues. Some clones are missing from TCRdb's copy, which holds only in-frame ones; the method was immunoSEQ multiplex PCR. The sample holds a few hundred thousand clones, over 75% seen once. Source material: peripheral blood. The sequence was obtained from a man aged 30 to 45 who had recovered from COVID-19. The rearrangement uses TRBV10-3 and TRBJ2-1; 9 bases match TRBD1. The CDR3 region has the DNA TGTGCCATCACCGAAAACCGGGACAGGGACGAGCAGTTCTTC. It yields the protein CAITENRDRDEQFF.